The next 3 T cell receptor beta chains were all read from a single sample in a study of T cell repertoires in cytomegalovirus infection. TCRdb called the reads again in MiXCR, with one record for every CDR3 protein. The sample has about 130,000 distinct CDR3 sequences, 24% seen once. No antigen has been assigned to these receptors. Sample: PBMCs, sequenced either directly or after in vitro stimulation (not recorded which). The receptor set was obtained from a human donor in good health (CMV status not recorded). Some clones in this sample may be carry-over from other donors' samples.

This clonotype has just a few counts. The rearrangement joins TRBV18 to TRBJ1-5; 7 bases agree with TRBD1. The CDR3 totals 15 residues. From germline, CDR1 is KGHSH and CDR2 LQKENI. V lost 3 bases, J lost 6 bases, and 8 bases stayed unmatched. CDR3 sequence: CASSPQDREGQPQHF. The CDR3 region has the DNA TGTGCCAGCTCACCCCAAGACAGGGAAGGTCAGCCCCAGCATTTT.

This clonotype was recorded a few times. This sequence joins TRBV11-2 and TRBJ2-3; no clear D gene. Germline CDR1 and CDR2: SGHAT and FQNNGV. This CDR3 has 12 amino acids. V dropped 3 bases and J dropped 6 bases, with 7 bases sitting between them. In DNA form, the CDR3 reads TGTGCCAGCAGCTTTTATGGGGATACGCAGTATTTT. Amino acid sequence: CASSFYGDTQYF.

A few counts support this clonotype. The chain combines TRBV4-1 with TRBJ2-5, with TRBD1 identical over 7 bases. The V segment lost 4 bases and the J segment 0 bases; nucleotides outside the gene matches: 5. CDR3 length equals 15 residues. In germline, CDR1 is MGHRA, CDR2 YSYEKL. Here the CDR3 reads CASSPGTVYQETQYF. The DNA for the CDR3 is TGCGCCAGCAGCCCAGGGACAGTGTACCAAGAGACCCAGTACTTC.